The 10 T cell receptor beta chains in this list originate from one sample, sequenced in a study of blood T cell repertoires in COVID-19. The table came from immunoSEQ multiplex PCR; TCRdb's copy has only in-frame clones and leaves some out. The table lists some 520,000 clones, nearly 90% of them singletons. Sequencing used peripheral blood. Receptors were obtained from a man aged 18 to 35 with COVID-19, enrolled during active disease.

This chain uses TRBV20-1 with TRBJ2-2; D is unresolved. The CDR3 sequence is 14 residues long. The germline V gene has CDR1 DFQATT and CDR2 SNEGSKA (reference sequence). Trimming shortened V by 3 bases and J by 4 bases, and 12 bases separated the two germline ends. CDR3 sequence (DNA): TGCAGTGCTAGTTCCGACTCGGGCACCGGGGAGCTGTTTTTT. It translates to CSASSDSGTGELFF.

V is TRBV5-1 and J is TRBJ1-1; 8 nucleotides match TRBD1. The CDR3 length is 15 residues. CDR1 and CDR2 from the germline V gene are SGHRS and YFSETQ. V shed 1 base and J 3 bases; nucleotides not matched to a gene: 5. The CDR3 DNA reads as TGCGCCAGCAGCTTGAAGGGGACAGGTGACACTGAAGCTTTCTTT. It encodes CASSLKGTGDTEAFF. Together with reference TRBV5-1 and TRBJ1-1, the CDR3 gives the full variable domain: KAGVTQTPRYLIKTRGQQVTLSCSPISGHRSVSWYQQTPGQGLQFLFEYFSETQRNKGNFPGRFSGRQFSNSRSEMNVSTLELGDSALYLCASSLKGTGDTEAFFGQGTRLTVV.

The chain carries TRBV7-8 and TRBJ2-7; 10 bases fit TRBD2. The ends lost 0 bases at V and 4 bases at J; junction bases unmatched: 18. Germline V gene data show CDR1 as SGHVS and CDR2 as FQNEAQ. The CDR3 spans 20 residues. CDR3 sequence reads: CASSLASSVLAGAQLYEQYF. DNA of the CDR3: TGTGCCAGCAGCTTAGCCTCCTCCGTGCTAGCGGGGGCACAACTGTACGAGCAGTACTTC.

This chain connects TRBV11-2 to TRBJ2-3; 8 bases map to TRBD2. In germline, CDR1 is SGHAT, CDR2 FQNNGV. This CDR3 region has 16 residues. V was clipped by 1 base and J by 0 bases; unmatched bases: 3. In nucleotides, the CDR3 is TGTGCCAGCAGCTTAGTCGCGGGGGGTAGCACAGATACGCAGTATTTT. It encodes CASSLVAGGSTDTQYF.

V and J are TRBV5-1 and TRBJ2-5; the D gene is possibly TRBD1 (5 bases). Germline lookup yields CDR1 SGHRS and CDR2 YFSETQ. Deletions cut 0 bases from V and 4 bases from J, with 10 bases between. The CDR3 contains 14 residues. The CDR3 spells CASSLEGPTETQYF. CDR3 nucleotides: TGCGCCAGCAGCTTGGAGGGGCCCACAGAGACCCAGTACTTC.

This clone was detected only a few times. This rearrangement joins TRBV3-1 (or the pseudogene TRBV3-2) to TRBJ2-3, with 8 positions matching TRBD2. There are 16 residues in the CDR3. V lost 1 base and J lost 4; bases outside the gene matches: 7. Germline CDR1 reads LGHDT; CDR2 reads YNNKEL (reference sequence). The CDR3 loop reads CASSQVDGRAADTQYF. The CDR3 DNA is TGTGCCAGCAGCCAAGTTGACGGGAGGGCCGCAGATACGCAGTATTTT.

This chain joins TRBV7-2 and TRBJ2-1; 8 nucleotides match TRBD2. Germline values: CDR1 SGHTA, CDR2 FQGNSA. V dropped 5 bases and J dropped 4; count of bases not matched to a gene: 7. This CDR3 is built from 15 residues. CDR3 DNA sequence: TGTGCCAGCAGCCTCTGGACTAGCAGATACAATGAGCAGTTCTTC. Translating it yields CASSLWTSRYNEQFF.

This clone was observed a single time. The rearrangement uses TRBV6-1 and TRBJ2-1, with 10 positions matching TRBD1. Germline V gene data show CDR1 as MNHNS and CDR2 as SASEGT. V shed 3 bases, J shed 0 bases, and the junction held 2 bases outside the gene matches. The CDR3 has 16 amino acids. The CDR3 DNA follows: TGTGCCAGCAGTGACCGGACAGGGGGCTCCTACAATGAGCAGTTCTTC. As protein: CASSDRTGGSYNEQFF.

The chain combines TRBV5-1 with TRBJ2-1, with TRBD2 matching 7 bases. V dropped 1 base and J dropped 3; count of bases not matched to a gene: 1. The CDR3 contains 14 residues. The germline CDR1 and CDR2 sequences are SGHRS and YFSETQ. The CDR3 here is CASSLTSVYNEQFF. Written as DNA, the CDR3 is TGCGCCAGCAGCTTGACTAGCGTCTACAATGAGCAGTTCTTC.

This clone has just one count. The chain combines TRBV6-1 with TRBJ2-5; 9 positions match TRBD2. J gave up 0 bases and V 1 base, and 9 bases lay outside the gene matches. The length of the CDR3 is 18 residues. From germline, CDR1 is MNHNS and CDR2 SASEGT. The DNA for the CDR3 is TGTGCCAGCAGTGAAGGGCCAAGCGCTAGCGGGGACCAAGAGACCCAGTACTTC. Translated, it gives CASSEGPSASGDQETQYF.